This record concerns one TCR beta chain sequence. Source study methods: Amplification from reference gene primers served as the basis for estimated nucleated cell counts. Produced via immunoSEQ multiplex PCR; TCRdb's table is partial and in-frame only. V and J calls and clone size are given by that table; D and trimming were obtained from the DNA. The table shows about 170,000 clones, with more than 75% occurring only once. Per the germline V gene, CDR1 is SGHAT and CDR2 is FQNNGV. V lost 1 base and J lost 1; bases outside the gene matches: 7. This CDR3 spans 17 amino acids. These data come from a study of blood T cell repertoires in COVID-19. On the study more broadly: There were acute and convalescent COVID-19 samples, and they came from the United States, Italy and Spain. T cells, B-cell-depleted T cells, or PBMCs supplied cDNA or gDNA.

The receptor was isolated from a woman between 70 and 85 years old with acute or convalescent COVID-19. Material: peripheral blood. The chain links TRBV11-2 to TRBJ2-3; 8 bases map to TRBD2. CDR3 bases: TGTGCCAGCAGCTTAGTTAGGGCGGGGGGCGGCACAGATACGCAGTATTTT. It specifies CASSLVRAGGGTDTQYF.